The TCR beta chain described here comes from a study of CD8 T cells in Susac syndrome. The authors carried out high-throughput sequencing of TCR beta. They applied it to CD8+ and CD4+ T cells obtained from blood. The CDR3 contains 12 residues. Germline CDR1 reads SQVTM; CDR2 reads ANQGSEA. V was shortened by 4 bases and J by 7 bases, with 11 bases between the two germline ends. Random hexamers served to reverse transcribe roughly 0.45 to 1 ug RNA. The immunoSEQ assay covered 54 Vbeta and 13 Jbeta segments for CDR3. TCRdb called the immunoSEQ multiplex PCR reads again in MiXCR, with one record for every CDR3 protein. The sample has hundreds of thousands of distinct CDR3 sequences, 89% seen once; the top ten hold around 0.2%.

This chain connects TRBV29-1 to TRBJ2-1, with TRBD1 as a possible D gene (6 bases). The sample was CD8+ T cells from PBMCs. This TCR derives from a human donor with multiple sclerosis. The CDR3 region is CSVAGVLNEQFF. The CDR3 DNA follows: TGCAGCGTTGCAGGGGTTTTGAATGAGCAGTTCTTC.